This TCR beta chain was sequenced in a study of blood T cells in healthy people across ages. Through a sample-barcoded 5' primer and a J-beta primer mix, a second PCR was run for roughly 6 to 11 cycles. Each CDR3 protein is one row after TCRdb ran MiXCR on the 5' RACE reads. The table records 700,000 to 900,000 distinct CDR3 sequences, more than 25% of them present only once. Trimming removed 2 bases at V and 0 bases at J, with 14 bases between. This CDR3 contains 17 residues. CDR1 is MDHEN, CDR2 SYDVKM, per germline. This clonotype was observed a single time. This sample also belongs to another study, concerning T cells of mothers and their children. That paper notes: It was through the M1S primer of the second PCR that sample barcodes and 2-4 random nucleotides were added. Per mother, over 9 million TCR beta CDR3 reads were obtained; per child, 2.5 million to 3.5 million.

This rearrangement joins TRBV28 to TRBJ1-3, with D possibly TRBD1 on 5 matching bases. The specimen was blood. The TCR sequence derives from a boy aged 10-17 years in good health. The CDR3 region is CASSLTGTGSSGNTIYF. The CDR3 DNA reads as TGTGCCAGCAGTTTAACCGGGACTGGGAGCTCTGGAAACACCATATATTTT. Drawing the rest from reference TRBV28 and TRBJ1-3, the complete variable domain is DVKVTQSSRYLVKRTGEKVFLECVQDMDHENMFWYRQDPGLGLRLIYFSYDVKMKEKGDIPEGYSVSREKKERFSLILESASTNQTSMYLCASSLTGTGSSGNTIYFGEGSWLTVV.